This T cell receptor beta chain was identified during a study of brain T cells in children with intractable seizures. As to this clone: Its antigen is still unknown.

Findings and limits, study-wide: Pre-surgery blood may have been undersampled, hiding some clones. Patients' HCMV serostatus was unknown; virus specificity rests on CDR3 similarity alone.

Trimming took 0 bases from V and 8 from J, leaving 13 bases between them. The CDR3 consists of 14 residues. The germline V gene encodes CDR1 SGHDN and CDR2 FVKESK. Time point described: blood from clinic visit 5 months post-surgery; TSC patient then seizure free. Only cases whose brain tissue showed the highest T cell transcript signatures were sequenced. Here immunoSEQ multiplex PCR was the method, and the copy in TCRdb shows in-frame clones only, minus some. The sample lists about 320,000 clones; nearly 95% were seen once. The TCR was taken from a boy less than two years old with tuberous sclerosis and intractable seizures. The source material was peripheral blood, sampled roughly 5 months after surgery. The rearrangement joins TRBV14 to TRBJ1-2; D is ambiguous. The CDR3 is CASSQDMGIGGYTF. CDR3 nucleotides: TGTGCCAGCAGCCAAGATATGGGCATTGGGGGCTACACCTTC. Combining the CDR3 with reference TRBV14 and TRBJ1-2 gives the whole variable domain EAGVTQFPSHSVIEKGQTVTLRCDPISGHDNLYWYRRVMGKEIKFLLHFVKESKQDESGMPNNRFLAERTGGTYSTLKVQPAELEDSGVYFCASSQDMGIGGYTFGSGTRLTVV.